This note documents a single TCR beta chain sequence. This specimen comes from a study of metastatic and nonmetastatic thyroid tumors. TCRdb re-called the PCR reads through MiXCR. The table has about 34,000 clones, roughly 35% seen once. All patients were treatment-naive before thyroid surgery. The germline V and J ends were trimmed by 5 bases and 0 bases, with 14 bases remaining between them. The V gene's germline CDR1 is SGHRS and CDR2 YFSETQ. The CDR3 extends over 16 amino acids. The chain links TRBV5-1 to TRBJ1-4; TRBD1 is a possible D gene (5 bases). The sequence was obtained from a female donor with papillary thyroid cancer or a benign thyroid nodule (not recorded which). Some clones in this sample may be carry-over from other donors' samples. Material for sequencing was tumor tissue. The CDR3 sequence: CASSLQGRATNEKLFF. CDR3 coding DNA: TGCGCCAGCAGTCTTCAGGGAAGGGCAACTAATGAAAAACTGTTTTTT.